This record covers a single T cell receptor (beta chain). This entry belongs to a study of patients and donors after allogeneic stem cell transplantation. Trimming cost V 4 bases and J 1 base; bases outside gene matches: 3. This CDR3 is 14 amino acids long. MiXCR was run by TCRdb on the RT-PCR reads, yielding one entry per CDR3 protein. The profile covers approximately 24,000 distinct CDR3 sequences, with 35% to 45% appearing a single time and just under 80% taken by the ten largest. This receptor was taken from a human donor who was either an allogeneic HSCT recipient or a stem cell or donor lymphocyte infusion donor (not recorded which). It is not recorded whose cells these are; they may come from a transplant donor. The chain uses TRBV12-3 or TRBV12-4 and TRBJ2-5, with 7 bases fitting TRBD1. The source material was blood, either unsorted or a sorted T cell fraction (not recorded which). CDR3 in DNA: TGTGCCAGCAGTTCGAACAGGGGCCAAGAGACCCAGTACTTC. It is translated as CASSSNRGQETQYF.